Shown below are 17 T cell receptor beta chains from a single sample sequenced in a study of shared clonotypes between healthy human individuals. Sequenced by immunoSEQ multiplex PCR; TCRdb stores in-frame clones only, minus some. Here the sample spans hundreds of thousands of clones, roughly 70% being singletons. Sequenced material: memory CD4+ T cells sorted from blood. Subset meaning: CD45RA-negative fraction. The receptors come from a young woman in good health.

V gene TRBV5-1 combines with J gene TRBJ2-5; TRBD2 might be the D (5 bases). Germline-derived CDR1 and CDR2 are SGHRS and YFSETQ. This CDR3 contains 14 residues. V gave up 5 bases and J gave up 5 bases, with 16 bases separating them. For the CDR3, the DNA is TGCGCCAGCAGTTTTGAGTTTCCGGGGGAGACCCAGTACTTC. It codes for CASSFEFPGETQYF.

This chain uses TRBV7-7 with TRBJ2-1; D not resolved. V lost 0 bases and J 5 bases, leaving 5 bases between the germline ends. Germline CDR1 reads SSHAT; CDR2 reads FNYEAQ (reference sequence). This CDR3 is 13 amino acids long. DNA of the CDR3: TGTGCCAGCAGCTTAGCCCTTGACAATGAGCAGTTCTTC. Translation: CASSLALDNEQFF.

In DNA form, the CDR3 reads TGTGCCAGCAGCTTCTTAGCGGTCACAGATACGCAGTATTTT. The encoded protein is CASSFLAVTDTQYF. This chain connects TRBV7-2 to TRBJ2-3; tentatively, D is TRBD2 (6 bases). The germline V gene encodes CDR1 SGHTA and CDR2 FQGNSA. Trimming cost V 3 bases and J 2 bases, with 9 bases left between them. CDR3 length: 14 amino acids.

This rearrangement joins TRBV28 to TRBJ1-5; a weak D match, TRBD1 (5 bases). The CDR3 runs 14 residues. The germline V gene has CDR1 MDHEN and CDR2 SYDVKM. The V and J ends lost 5 bases and 6 bases respectively, with 14 bases between them. The CDR3 nucleotides read TGTGCCAGCAGTCCCTCGGCAGGGACTCAGCCCCAGCATTTT. Protein product: CASSPSAGTQPQHF.

The rearrangement joins TRBV4-1 to TRBJ1-2, with D perhaps matching TRBD1 (6 bases). The CDR3 consists of 16 residues. The V gene lost 0 bases and the J gene lost 0 bases, with 11 bases spanning the gap. Germline V lookup: CDR1 MGHRA, CDR2 YSYEKL. CDR3: CASSQEQGRANYGYTF. The CDR3 bases are TGCGCCAGCAGCCAAGAACAGGGTAGGGCTAACTATGGCTACACCTTC.

The chain uses TRBV30 and TRBJ1-6, with D uncertain. V was shortened by 7 bases and J by 3 bases, with 13 bases between the two germline ends. CDR3 length: 14 residues. The germline V gene encodes CDR1 GTSNPN and CDR2 SVGIG (reference sequence). The CDR3 DNA follows: TGTGCCTTCTCAGCGGATGTCTATAATTCACCCCTCCACTTT. Residues: CAFSADVYNSPLHF.

The chain recombines TRBV11-3 with TRBJ2-1; D perhaps matches TRBD2 (6 bases). This CDR3 spans 13 amino acids. Germline CDR1 is SGHNT and CDR2 is YENEEA. V dropped 4 bases and J dropped 8 bases, with 12 bases sitting between them. CDR3 protein: CASSSRLDDEQFF. CDR3 DNA: TGTGCCAGCAGCTCCAGACTAGATGATGAGCAGTTCTTC.

The chain combines TRBV18 with TRBJ2-2, with 7 bases matching TRBD1. V lost 4 bases and J lost 5; bases outside the gene matches: 7. The CDR3 runs to 15 residues. Germline V gene data show CDR1 as KGHSH and CDR2 as LQKENI. CDR3 nucleotide sequence: TGTGCCAGCTCACTCCAGGGGGAAGATACCGGGGAGCTGTTTTTT. Protein sequence: CASSLQGEDTGELFF.

The chain couples TRBV28 to TRBJ2-1, with no clear D. The V gene's germline CDR1 is MDHEN and CDR2 SYDVKM. Trimming shortened V by 1 base and J by 9 bases, and 7 bases separated the two germline ends. The CDR3 is 12 residues long. CDR3 region: CASSLLRAEQFF. The CDR3 DNA reads TGTGCCAGCAGTTTATTACGAGCTGAGCAGTTCTTC. Full variable domain (remainder filled in from reference TRBV28 and TRBJ2-1): DVKVTQSSRYLVKRTGEKVFLECVQDMDHENMFWYRQDPGLGLRLIYFSYDVKMKEKGDIPEGYSVSREKKERFSLILESASTNQTSMYLCASSLLRAEQFFGPGTRLTVL.

J is TRBJ2-5 and V is TRBV6-6; 10 nucleotides line up with TRBD2. V shed 5 bases and J 1 base; nucleotides not matched to a gene: 4. This CDR3 contains 15 residues. The V gene's germline CDR1 is MNHNY and CDR2 SVGAGI (reference sequence). CDR3 DNA sequence: TGTGCCAGCAGTCCTCCTAGCGGGGGCCAAGAGACCCAGTACTTC. It is translated as CASSPPSGGQETQYF.

This chain uses TRBV28 with TRBJ1-5, with a tentative D call TRBD1 (6 bases). Between the trimmed V and J ends, which lost 11 bases and 2 bases, there was a span of 13 bases. The germline gives CDR1 MDHEN, CDR2 SYDVKM. The CDR3 extends over 13 amino acids. The CDR3 loop is CAVCRGGNQPQHF. CDR3 sequence (DNA): TGTGCCGTATGCAGGGGTGGCAATCAGCCCCAGCATTTT.

This sequence joins TRBV18 and TRBJ1-2; 7 positions agree with TRBD1. The trim removed 1 base at V and 0 bases at J, leaving 2 bases unmatched. This CDR3 is 15 amino acids long. CDR1 and CDR2 (germline): KGHSH, LQKENI. Here the CDR3 DNA reads TGTGCCAGCTCACCACAAGGGACAGCTAACTATGGCTACACCTTC. Its translation is CASSPQGTANYGYTF.

Comment on this clone: Other DNA sequences in the sample encode the same CDR3. The J gene is TRBJ1-4, the V gene TRBV28; maybe TRBD1 (6 bases). Germline V gives CDR1 MDHEN, CDR2 SYDVKM. V was shortened by 6 bases and J by 0 bases, with 11 bases between the two germline ends. This CDR3 region has 15 residues. This CDR3 reads CASRGGPATNEKLFF. DNA of the CDR3: TGTGCCAGCAGAGGGGGACCTGCAACTAATGAAAAACTGTTTTTT. The variable domain in full, completed from reference TRBV28 and TRBJ1-4, reads DVKVTQSSRYLVKRTGEKVFLECVQDMDHENMFWYRQDPGLGLRLIYFSYDVKMKEKGDIPEGYSVSREKKERFSLILESASTNQTSMYLCASRGGPATNEKLFFGSGTQLSVL.

There are a few counts of this clone. The same CDR3 is also encoded by other DNA sequences in this sample. The rearrangement links TRBV6-1 to TRBJ1-1, with D possibly TRBD1 on 6 matching bases. V was cut by 8 bases and J by 0 bases, with 7 bases left in between. The V gene's germline CDR1 is MNHNS and CDR2 SASEGT. This CDR3 comprises 12 residues. CDR3: CASRTVNTEAFF. The CDR3 DNA sequence: TGTGCCAGCCGGACAGTGAACACTGAAGCTTTCTTT.

V and J are TRBV19 and TRBJ2-3, with TRBD2 matching over 7 bases. Germline values: CDR1 LNHDA, CDR2 SQIVND (reference sequence). This CDR3 is built from 15 residues. The V segment lost 7 bases and the J segment 2 bases; nucleotides outside the gene matches: 9. CDR3 in amino acids: CASKGLAATTDTQYF. The CDR3 coding sequence is TGTGCCAGTAAGGGCCTAGCGGCAACCACAGATACGCAGTATTTT.

The chain couples TRBV11-2 to TRBJ1-4; maybe TRBD1 (6 bases). The V gene's germline CDR1 is SGHAT and CDR2 FQNNGV. CDR3 length: 14 amino acids. Trimming took 4 bases from V and 6 from J, leaving 12 bases between them. The CDR3 loop is CASSSDSRYEKLFF. The CDR3 DNA follows: TGTGCCAGCAGCTCGGACAGCCGGTATGAAAAACTGTTTTTT.

The V and J genes are TRBV27 and TRBJ1-5, with TRBD1 matching over 7 bases. Germline CDR1 is MNHEY and CDR2 is SMNVEV (reference sequence). V dropped 6 bases and J dropped 1; count of bases not matched to a gene: 6. This CDR3 spans 15 amino acids. CDR3 coding DNA: TGTGCCAGCAGGTTGGGACAGCAAAGCAATCAGCCCCAGCATTTT. This codes for CASRLGQQSNQPQHF.